This T cell receptor beta chain derives from a study of regulatory T cells in long-lasting Graves disease. Time point defined: newly diagnosed GD, antithyroid drugs for less than 3 months. PBMC RNA served as the TCR library source. Construction of TCR beta libraries relied on iRepertoire HTBI primers and on Arm-PCR targeting CDR3 regions. MiXCR was run by TCRdb on the multiplex PCR reads, yielding one entry per CDR3 protein. The table shows some 500,000 distinct CDR3 sequences, with less than 15% occurring only once. The same data also contributed to another study, on T cells in Graves' hyperthyroidism and ophthalmopathy. This second study says: The study excluded patients with uncontrolled infection, other autoimmune disease, pregnancy or lactation. The diagnostic basis comprised clinical symptoms, serum thyroxine and TRAb, thyroid ultrasound and orbital computed tomography. From stable hyperthyroidism, ophthalmopathy was separated by a 13 V-J model.

Here the sequenced sample was peripheral blood mononuclear cells (PBMCs), taken at new diagnosis, from a patient treated with antithyroid drugs. The receptor was derived from a man younger than 45 with Graves disease.

CDR3 coding DNA: TGTGCCAGCTCACTTAGACGGGACAGGGCCTACGAGCAGTACTTC. Translation: CASSLRRDRAYEQYF. This sequence joins TRBV18 and TRBJ2-7; 9 nucleotides agree with TRBD1. Germline CDR1 is KGHSH and CDR2 is LQKENI. Losses at the gene ends were 4 bases for V and 2 bases for J; bases not matched to a gene: 6. The CDR3 length is 15 residues.